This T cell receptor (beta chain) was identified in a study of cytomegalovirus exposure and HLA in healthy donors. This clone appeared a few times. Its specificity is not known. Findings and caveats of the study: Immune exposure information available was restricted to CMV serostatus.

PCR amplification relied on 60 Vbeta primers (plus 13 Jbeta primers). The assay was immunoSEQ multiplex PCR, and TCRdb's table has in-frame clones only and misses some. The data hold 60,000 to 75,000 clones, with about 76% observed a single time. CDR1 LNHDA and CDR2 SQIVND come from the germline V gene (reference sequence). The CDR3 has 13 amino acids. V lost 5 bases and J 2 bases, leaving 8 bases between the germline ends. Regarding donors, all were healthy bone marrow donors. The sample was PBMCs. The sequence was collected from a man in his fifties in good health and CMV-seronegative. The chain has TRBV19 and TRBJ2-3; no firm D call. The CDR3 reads CASSYTITDTQYF. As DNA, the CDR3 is TGTGCCAGTAGTTACACCATCACAGATACGCAGTATTTT.